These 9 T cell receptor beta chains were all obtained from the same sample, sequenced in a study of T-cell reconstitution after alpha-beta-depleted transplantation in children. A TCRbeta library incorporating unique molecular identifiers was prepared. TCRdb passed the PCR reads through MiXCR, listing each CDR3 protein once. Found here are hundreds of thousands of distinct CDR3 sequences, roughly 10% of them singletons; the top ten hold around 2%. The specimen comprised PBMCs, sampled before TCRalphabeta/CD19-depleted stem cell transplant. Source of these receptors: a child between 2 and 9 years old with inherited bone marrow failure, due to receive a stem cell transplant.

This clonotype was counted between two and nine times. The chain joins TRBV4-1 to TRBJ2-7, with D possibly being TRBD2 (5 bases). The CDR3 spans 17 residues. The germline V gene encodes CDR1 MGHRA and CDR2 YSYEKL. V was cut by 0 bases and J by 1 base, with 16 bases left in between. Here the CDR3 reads CASSQDPQRLLSYEQYF. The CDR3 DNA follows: TGCGCCAGCAGCCAAGATCCTCAGCGGCTACTTTCCTACGAGCAGTACTTC.

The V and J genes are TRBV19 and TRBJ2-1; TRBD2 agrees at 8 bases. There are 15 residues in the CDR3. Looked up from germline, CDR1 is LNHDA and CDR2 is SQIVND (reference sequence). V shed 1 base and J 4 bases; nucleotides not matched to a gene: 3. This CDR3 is CASSIVASGYNEQFF. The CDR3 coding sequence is TGTGCCAGTAGTATAGTGGCTAGCGGGTACAATGAGCAGTTCTTC.

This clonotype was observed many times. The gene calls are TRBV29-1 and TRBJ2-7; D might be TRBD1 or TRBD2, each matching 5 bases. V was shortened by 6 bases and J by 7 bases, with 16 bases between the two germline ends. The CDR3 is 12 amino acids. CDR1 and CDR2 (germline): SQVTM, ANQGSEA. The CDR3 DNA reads TGCAGCGTCGCAGGGACCTCGGGGGAGCAGTACTTC. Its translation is CSVAGTSGEQYF.

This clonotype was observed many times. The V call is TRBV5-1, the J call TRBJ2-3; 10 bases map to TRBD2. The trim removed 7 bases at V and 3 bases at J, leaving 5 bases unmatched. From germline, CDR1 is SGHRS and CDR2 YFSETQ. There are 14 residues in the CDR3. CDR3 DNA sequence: TGCGCCAGCGATAGCGGGAGGAGGACAGATACGCAGTATTTT. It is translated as CASDSGRRTDTQYF. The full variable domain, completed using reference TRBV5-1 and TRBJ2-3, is KAGVTQTPRYLIKTRGQQVTLSCSPISGHRSVSWYQQTPGQGLQFLFEYFSETQRNKGNFPGRFSGRQFSNSRSEMNVSTLELGDSALYLCASDSGRRTDTQYFGPGTRLTVL.

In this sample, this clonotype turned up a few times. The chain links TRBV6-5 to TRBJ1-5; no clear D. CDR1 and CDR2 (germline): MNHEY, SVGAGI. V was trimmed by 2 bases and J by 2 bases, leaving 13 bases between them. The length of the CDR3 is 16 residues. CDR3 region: CASSYPLNFGNQPQHF. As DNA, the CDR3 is TGTGCCAGCAGTTACCCCCTGAACTTTGGCAATCAGCCCCAGCATTTT.

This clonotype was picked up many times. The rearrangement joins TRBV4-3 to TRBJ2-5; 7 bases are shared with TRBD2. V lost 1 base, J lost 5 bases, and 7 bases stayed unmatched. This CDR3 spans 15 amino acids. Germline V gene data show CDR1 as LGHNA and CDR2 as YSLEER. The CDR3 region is CASSQGAGRTETQYF. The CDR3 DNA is TGCGCCAGCAGCCAAGGAGCGGGAAGAACTGAGACCCAGTACTTC.

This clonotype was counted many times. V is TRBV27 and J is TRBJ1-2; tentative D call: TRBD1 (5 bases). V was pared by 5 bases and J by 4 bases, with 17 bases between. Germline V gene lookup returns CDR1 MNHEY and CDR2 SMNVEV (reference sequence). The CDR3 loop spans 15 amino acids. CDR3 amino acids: CASSARDGRAYGYTF. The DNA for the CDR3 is TGTGCCAGCAGTGCCCGGGACGGAAGAGCCTATGGCTACACCTTC.

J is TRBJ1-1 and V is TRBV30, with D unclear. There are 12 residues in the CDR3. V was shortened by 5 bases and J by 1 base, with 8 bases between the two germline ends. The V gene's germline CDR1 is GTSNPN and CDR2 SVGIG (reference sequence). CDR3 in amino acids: CAWGRGNTEAFF. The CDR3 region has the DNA TGTGCCTGGGGTCGAGGGAACACTGAAGCTTTCTTT. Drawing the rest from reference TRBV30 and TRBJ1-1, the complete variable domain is SQTIHQWPATLVQPVGSPLSLECTVEGTSNPNLYWYRQAAGRGLQLLFYSVGIGQISSEVPQNLSASRPQDRQFILSSKKLLLSDSGFYLCAWGRGNTEAFFGQGTRLTVV.

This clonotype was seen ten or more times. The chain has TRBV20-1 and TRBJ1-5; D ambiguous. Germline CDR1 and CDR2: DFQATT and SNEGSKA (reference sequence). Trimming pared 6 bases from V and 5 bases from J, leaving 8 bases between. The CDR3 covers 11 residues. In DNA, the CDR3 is TGCAGTGCCGCTCCCCATCAGCCCCAGCATTTT. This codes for CSAAPHQPQHF.